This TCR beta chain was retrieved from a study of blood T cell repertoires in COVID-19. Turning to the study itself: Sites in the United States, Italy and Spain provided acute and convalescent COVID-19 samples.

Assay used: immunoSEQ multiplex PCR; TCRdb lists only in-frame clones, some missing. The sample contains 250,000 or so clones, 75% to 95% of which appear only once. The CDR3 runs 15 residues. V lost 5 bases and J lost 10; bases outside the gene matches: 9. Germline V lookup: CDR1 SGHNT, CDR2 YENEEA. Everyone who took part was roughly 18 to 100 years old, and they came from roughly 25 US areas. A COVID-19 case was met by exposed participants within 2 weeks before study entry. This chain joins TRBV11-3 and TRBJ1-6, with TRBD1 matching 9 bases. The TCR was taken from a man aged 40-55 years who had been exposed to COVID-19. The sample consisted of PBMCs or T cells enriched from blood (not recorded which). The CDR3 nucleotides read TGTGCCAGCAGCCCGCGGGGACAGGGTTTATCACCCCTCCACTTT. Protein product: CASSPRGQGLSPLHF.